This entry is about one T cell receptor (beta chain). A single record per CDR3 protein comes from TCRdb applying MiXCR to the 5' RACE reads. Among 400,000 to 500,000 distinct CDR3 sequences listed, 20% were seen once. The sample comes from a study of T-cell memory formation after mild COVID-19. There are 16 residues in the CDR3. The V end was cut by 1 base, the J end by 3 bases, with 12 bases between. Germline loops: CDR1 SGHTA, CDR2 FQGTGA. The sequenced material came from PBMCs or a T cell subset sorted from them (not recorded which). The receptor's source is an adult woman who had mild COVID-19 (a few samples of this study predate the infection). Cell type and time point are not known. The chain links TRBV7-3 to TRBJ2-2; D is perhaps TRBD1 (5 bases). The CDR3 spells CASSLIPGSYTGELFF. CDR3 coding DNA: TGTGCCAGCAGCTTAATCCCAGGGTCGTACACCGGGGAGCTGTTTTTT.